A selection of T cell receptor beta chains follows, all from one sample in a study of OX40 agonist ivuxolimab in advanced cancers. Profiled with immunoSEQ multiplex PCR; TCRdb holds only in-frame clones, not every one. The top ten clones hold 15% to 20% of a sample with about 24,000 clones, 80% to 85% of them seen once. Sequences were derived from CD4+ or CD8+ T cells sorted from blood, sampled in a trial of the OX40 agonist ivuxolimab. These receptors originate from an adult with an advanced solid tumor such as melanoma, head and neck, liver or kidney cancer. The CDR3 runs from the conserved cysteine through the conserved F or W. Fields, in order: J gene, D gene, V gene, clone size, CDR3 protein, CDR3 DNA. D genes are given only for firm matches. For some rows the clone size is stated as once, few or many, or as a class when expanded; others skip it.

j_gene: TRBJ1-4; d_gene: TRBD1; v_gene: TRBV29-1; abundance: NA; CDR3aa: CSAREGTGREKLFF; CDR3nt: TGCAGCGCTCGAGAGGGGACAGGGCGGGAAAAACTGTTTTTT
j_gene: TRBJ2-7; d_gene: NA; v_gene: TRBV7-8; abundance: NA; CDR3aa: CASSLSAGLNYEQYF; CDR3nt: TGTGCCAGCAGCTTAAGTGCGGGGTTGAACTACGAGCAGTACTTC
j_gene: TRBJ2-2; d_gene: NA; v_gene: TRBV2; abundance: once; CDR3aa: CASNRQGGTGELFF; CDR3nt: TGTGCCAGCAACAGACAGGGAGGGACCGGGGAGCTGTTTTTT
j_gene: TRBJ1-1; d_gene: TRBD1; v_gene: TRBV5-8; abundance: NA; CDR3aa: CASSLEGQGYNTEAFF; CDR3nt: TGTGCCAGCAGCTTGGAAGGACAGGGGTATAACACTGAAGCTTTCTTT
j_gene: TRBJ2-1; d_gene: TRBD2; v_gene: TRBV11-3; abundance: once; CDR3aa: CASSATSGSSYNEQFF; CDR3nt: TGTGCCAGCAGCGCGACTAGCGGGTCCTCCTACAATGAGCAGTTCTTC
j_gene: TRBJ2-2; d_gene: NA; v_gene: TRBV9; abundance: NA; CDR3aa: CASSVAANTGELFF; CDR3nt: TGTGCCAGCAGCGTAGCCGCGAACACCGGGGAGCTGTTTTTT
j_gene: TRBJ2-2; d_gene: TRBD2; v_gene: TRBV7-2; abundance: NA; CDR3aa: CASSLSRPSGIGGELFF; CDR3nt: TGTGCCAGCAGCTTATCTAGGCCTAGCGGGATCGGCGGGGAGCTGTTTTTT
j_gene: TRBJ1-3; d_gene: NA; v_gene: TRBV27; abundance: few; CDR3aa: CASSLSLPVDSGNTIYF; CDR3nt: TGTGCCAGCAGTTTATCTCTACCGGTAGACTCTGGAAACACCATATATTTT
j_gene: TRBJ1-6; d_gene: TRBD1; v_gene: TRBV7-8; abundance: NA; CDR3aa: CASSLAQGANSPLHF; CDR3nt: TGTGCCAGCAGCTTAGCGCAGGGGGCGAATTCACCCCTCCACTTT
j_gene: TRBJ2-7; d_gene: NA; v_gene: TRBV6-5; abundance: NA; CDR3aa: CASSYNRETYEQYF; CDR3nt: TGTGCCAGCAGTTACAACAGGGAGACCTACGAGCAGTACTTC
j_gene: TRBJ2-1; d_gene: TRBD2; v_gene: TRBV7-9; abundance: NA; CDR3aa: CASSMLAGYNEQFF; CDR3nt: TGTGCCAGCAGCATGTTAGCGGGGTACAATGAGCAGTTCTTC
j_gene: TRBJ1-3; d_gene: NA; v_gene: TRBV6-1; abundance: NA; CDR3aa: CASSEPGEGNTIYF; CDR3nt: TGTGCCAGCAGTGAGCCCGGGGAAGGAAACACCATATATTTT
j_gene: TRBJ2-7; d_gene: NA; v_gene: TRBV2; abundance: once; CDR3aa: CASRKPGLEQYF; CDR3nt: TGTGCCAGCAGAAAGCCCGGGCTCGAGCAGTACTTC
j_gene: TRBJ2-1; d_gene: NA; v_gene: TRBV7-6; abundance: NA; CDR3aa: CASSFALASSYNEQFF; CDR3nt: TGTGCCAGCAGCTTTGCCCTAGCGAGCTCCTACAATGAGCAGTTCTTC
j_gene: TRBJ1-4; d_gene: NA; v_gene: TRBV19; abundance: few; CDR3aa: CASSIDLWQGQTNEKLFF; CDR3nt: TGTGCCAGTAGTATAGATCTTTGGCAGGGGCAAACTAATGAAAAACTGTTTTTT
j_gene: TRBJ1-1; d_gene: NA; v_gene: TRBV9; abundance: NA; CDR3aa: CASSPRDGGNTEAFF; CDR3nt: TGTGCCAGCAGCCCAAGGGACGGAGGGAACACTGAAGCTTTCTTT
j_gene: TRBJ2-3; d_gene: TRBD2; v_gene: TRBV10-3; abundance: NA; CDR3aa: CAIGSGRAPTSTDTQYF; CDR3nt: TGTGCCATCGGCAGCGGGAGGGCCCCAACTAGCACAGATACGCAGTATTTT
j_gene: TRBJ2-1; d_gene: NA; v_gene: TRBV18; abundance: NA; CDR3aa: CASSPILGSSHEQFF; CDR3nt: TGTGCCAGCTCACCTATTTTGGGTAGCTCCCATGAGCAGTTCTTC
j_gene: TRBJ2-3; d_gene: NA; v_gene: TRBV4-3; abundance: NA; CDR3aa: CASSQTSHGGTDTQYF; CDR3nt: TGCGCCAGCAGCCAGACCTCCCACGGGGGAACAGATACGCAGTATTTT
j_gene: TRBJ2-2; d_gene: TRBD1; v_gene: TRBV6-6; abundance: NA; CDR3aa: CASRQGADGELFF; CDR3nt: TGTGCCAGCAGACAGGGGGCGGACGGGGAGCTGTTTTTT
j_gene: TRBJ2-1; d_gene: NA; v_gene: TRBV5-6; abundance: NA; CDR3aa: CASSFRRVGDNEQFF; CDR3nt: TGTGCCAGCAGCTTCCGGAGAGTGGGTGACAATGAGCAGTTCTTC
j_gene: TRBJ1-3; d_gene: TRBD1; v_gene: TRBV7-2; abundance: NA; CDR3aa: CASSPDWTGRISGNTIYF; CDR3nt: TGTGCCAGCAGCCCCGATTGGACAGGGCGAATATCTGGAAACACCATATATTTT
j_gene: TRBJ2-5; d_gene: NA; v_gene: TRBV6-6; abundance: NA; CDR3aa: CASSSPQIAGVETQYF; CDR3nt: TGTGCCAGCAGTTCCCCACAGATAGCCGGGGTAGAGACCCAGTACTTC
j_gene: TRBJ2-1; d_gene: TRBD2; v_gene: TRBV5-1; abundance: NA; CDR3aa: CASSLPGGPGNEQFF; CDR3nt: TGCGCCAGCAGCTTACCGGGAGGGCCTGGCAATGAGCAGTTCTTC
j_gene: TRBJ2-3; d_gene: NA; v_gene: TRBV10-3; abundance: NA; CDR3aa: CAISESRTATDTQYF; CDR3nt: TGTGCCATCAGTGAGTCAAGGACGGCCACAGATACGCAGTATTTT